What follows are 14 T cell receptor delta chains derived from one specimen sequenced in a study of γδ T cells in repeated Plasmodium falciparum infection. Flow sorting of PBMC yielded separate Vgamma9/Vdelta2+ and Vdelta2-negative gammadelta T cell populations for bulk repertoire analysis. TCRdb reprocessed the multiplex PCR reads through CATT. The sample lists about 48,000 delta-chain clones, around 1.6% seen once, with about 8.3% in the top ten. The sequenced material came from gamma-delta T cells from blood. The receptor set was obtained from a pool of human donors (malaria-infected and uninfected, not separated).

Turning to this clone: The protein TCRdb gives is from a much larger clone and does not agree with this DNA's translation at residue 15, likely a read error; the protein shown here comes from the DNA. V gene TRDV1 was called; the J gene was not; TRDD3, the table's D call, lacks a check against the DNA. The germline V gene has CDR1 TSWWSYY and CDR2 QGS. The CDR3 is 17 amino acids. This CDR3 reads CALGGRLGDSYSDKPIF. The CDR3 nucleotides read TGTGCTCTTGGGGGGCGACTGGGGGATAGTTACTCCGATAAACCCATCTTT.

This clone was counted between two and nine times. The protein TCRdb gives is from a much larger clone and does not agree with this DNA's translation at residue 17, likely a read error; the protein shown here comes from the DNA. V usage is TRDV1 and J usage is TRDJ1; D perhaps matches TRDD3 (6 bases). TCRdb supplies no J gene; here it was assigned by aligning the nucleotide sequence to germline. This CDR3 spans 21 amino acids. CDR1 and CDR2 from the germline V gene are TSWWSYY and QGS. The CDR3 protein is CALGERSFPGLLGTVTGKLIF. Written as DNA, the CDR3 is TGTGCTCTTGGGGAACGGAGCTTCCCAGGCCTCCTGGGGACGGTAACCGGTAAACTCATCTTT.

Regarding this clone: TCRdb's protein, taken from a much larger clone, differs from this DNA's translation at residue 6, likely owing to a read error; the protein displayed comes from the DNA. V usage is TRDV2 and J usage is TRDJ1, with TRDD3 matching over 10 bases. The ends lost 4 bases at V and 3 bases at J; junction bases unmatched: 13. The CDR3 is 17 amino acids. CDR1 is GEAIGNYY, CDR2 EKD, per germline. The DNA of the CDR3 is TGTGCCTGTGATCGGCACTGGGGGATCTATAGTGCCGATAAACTCATCTTT. It specifies CACDRHWGIYSADKLIF.

In its sample, this clone was seen many times. This chain connects TRDV1 to TRDJ1, with 9 bases that match TRDD3. V lost 2 bases to trimming and J lost 7 bases; unmatched junction nucleotides: 26. Germline V gives CDR1 TSWWSYY, CDR2 QGS. The CDR3 contains 21 residues. The CDR3: CALGEWPSKVGGGYSEGKLIF. DNA of the CDR3: TGTGCTCTTGGGGAATGGCCTTCCAAGGTTGGTGGGGGATATTCGGAGGGTAAACTCATCTTT.

This clone was picked up a small number of times. The protein recorded in TCRdb matches a much larger clone and deviates from this DNA's translation at residue 13, suggesting a read error; the protein here is obtained by translating the DNA. The rearrangement joins TRDV1 to TRDJ1, with TRDD3 matching over 9 bases. TCRdb is silent on the J gene; assignment here came from matching the DNA to germline. J lost 7 bases, V lost 0 bases, and 12 bases had no gene match. The CDR3 runs 17 residues. Germline assignment: CDR1 TSWWSYY and CDR2 QGS. The CDR3 spells CALGELGNPYWGTKLIF. Written as DNA, the CDR3 is TGTGCTCTTGGGGAACTAGGAAATCCTTACTGGGGGACTAAACTCATCTTT.

This clone was observed a few times. TCRdb's protein, taken from a much larger clone, differs from this DNA's translation at residue 18, likely owing to a read error; the protein displayed comes from the DNA. The J gene has no call, while the V gene is TRDV2; the table calls TRDD3, which could not be checked here. CDR3 length: 19 residues. Germline CDR1 GEAIGNYY, CDR2 EKD. CDR3 loop: CACDTLRGWGILHTDKLTF. In nucleotides, the CDR3 is TGTGCCTGTGACACCCTCCGCGGGTGGGGGATACTCCACACCGATAAACTCACCTTT.

Only a few counts were recorded for this clone. A far larger clone is one nucleotide away, so this likely arose from a read error. Other DNA sequences in this sample translate to the same CDR3. The chain's CDR3 is CALGELDLPWGIVPPLSTDKLIF. The DNA for the CDR3 is TGTGCTCTTGGGGAACTTGACCTACCCTGGGGGATCGTACCTCCTTTGTCCACCGACAAACTCATCTTT. V and J are TRDV1 and TRDJ1; 9 bases fit TRDD3. The J gene is not listed in TCRdb, so it was assigned here from a DNA match to germline. Germline lookup yields CDR1 TSWWSYY and CDR2 QGS. This CDR3 region has 23 residues.

This clone was detected many times. This DNA translates differently at residue 3 from the TCRdb protein, which is that of a much larger clone; a read error is likely, and the protein shown is the DNA's own translation. V usage is TRDV2 and J usage is TRDJ1; 13 bases map to TRDD3. The J gene, missing from TCRdb, was assigned here through DNA to germline matching. The CDR3 sequence is 22 residues long. From germline, CDR1 is GEAIGNYY and CDR2 EKD. The CDR3 DNA is TGTGCCCGTGACCCCCCCCTAAAAATCTCAACTGGGGGATACGGGGACACCGATAAACTCATCTTT. As protein: CARDPPLKISTGGYGDTDKLIF.

A remark on this clone: TCRdb has a much larger clone's protein, which differs at residue 9 from the translation of this DNA, likely because of a read error; what is shown is the protein translated from the DNA. The chain is built from TRDV1 and TRDJ1; D is undetermined. TCRdb leaves out the J gene; it was filled in here by matching the DNA to germline. CDR3 length: 17 residues. Trimming cost V 2 bases and J 2 bases, with 18 bases left between them. The germline V gene encodes CDR1 TSWWSYY and CDR2 QGS. CDR3 in DNA: TGTGCTCTTGGGGAATGCCCCTATTCCCTGAGGACCGATAAACTCATCTTT. Translating gives CALGECPYSLRTDKLIF.

This clone was observed a few times. This is likely an artifact of a read error, given a far larger clone one base away. In the same sample, other DNA sequences code for this CDR3. The chain carries TRDV1 and TRDJ1; TRDD3 aligns across 13 bases. The J gene, absent from TCRdb, was called here by matching the DNA to germline. V trimming: 3 bases; J trimming: 7 bases; junction bases outside the gene matches: 35. The CDR3 has 25 residues. Germline CDR1 is TSWWSYY and CDR2 is QGS. The CDR3 sequence is CALGDLISQLTLYWGIRQGGLKLIF. CDR3 nucleotides: TGTGCTCTTGGGGACCTGATTTCCCAGTTAACCTTGTACTGGGGGATACGACAGGGGGGCCTTAAACTCATCTTT.

As for this clone: TCRdb's protein for this DNA is that of a much larger clone and differs from the translation at residue 13, likely a read error; the protein shown is the DNA translation. This chain uses TRDV1 with TRDJ1; 7 bases map to TRDD3. Germline V lookup: CDR1 TSWWSYY, CDR2 QGS. The CDR3 loop spans 19 amino acids. The V and J ends lost 2 bases and 0 bases, in that order; junction bases with no gene match: 15. The CDR3 is CALGESTQYWGVNTDKLIF. The CDR3 DNA is TGTGCTCTTGGGGAATCTACGCAGTACTGGGGAGTGAACACCGATAAACTCATCTTT.

About this clone itself: With only one base between it and a far larger clone, this is likely a read error. The sample has other DNA sequences that encode this CDR3 too. CDR3 in amino acids: CALGELDPTVIGGYGTDKLIF. The CDR3 nucleotides are TGTGCTCTTGGGGAACTAGATCCTACTGTTATCGGGGGATACGGTACCGATAAACTCATCTTT. V and J are TRDV1 and TRDJ1; 10 bases agree with TRDD3. TCRdb gives no J gene; it was assigned here by matching the DNA to germline. Germline V gene data show CDR1 as TSWWSYY and CDR2 as QGS. The CDR3 extends over 21 amino acids. Trimming removed 0 bases from V and 2 bases from J; junction bases left unmatched: 18.

Concerning this clone itself: A single base is all that separates this from a far larger clone, so a read error is likely. Additional DNA sequences in this sample encode the identical CDR3. The chain links TRDV2 to TRDJ1, with 10 bases identical to TRDD3. TCRdb carries no J gene annotation; the J gene was assigned here by matching the DNA with germline. The J segment lost 0 bases and the V segment lost 0 bases, leaving 18 bases of the junction unmatched. CDR3 length equals 21 residues. Germline CDR1 reads GEAIGNYY; CDR2 reads EKD. Here the CDR3 reads CACDTGFFTGGFAEDTDKLIF. The DNA for the CDR3 is TGTGCCTGTGACACCGGCTTCTTCACTGGGGGATTCGCTGAGGACACCGATAAACTCATCTTT.

This clone was detected many times. The chain is built from TRDV2 and TRDJ1; TRDD3 matches 8 bases. There are 16 residues in the CDR3. V shed 2 bases and J 0 bases; nucleotides not matched to a gene: 7. Per the germline V gene, CDR1 is GEAIGNYY and CDR2 is EKD. CDR3 region: CACDKLGDTYTDKLIF. The CDR3 nucleotides read TGTGCCTGTGACAAGCTGGGGGACACGTACACCGATAAACTCATCTTT.